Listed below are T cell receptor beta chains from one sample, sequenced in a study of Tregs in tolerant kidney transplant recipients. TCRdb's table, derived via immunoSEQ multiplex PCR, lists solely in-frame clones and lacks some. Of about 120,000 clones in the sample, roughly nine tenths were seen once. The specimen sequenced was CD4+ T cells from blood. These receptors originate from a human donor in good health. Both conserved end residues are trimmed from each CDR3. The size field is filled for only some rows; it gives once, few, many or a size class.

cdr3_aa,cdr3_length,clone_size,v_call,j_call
ASSLAGGLSTDTQY,14,NA,TRBV7-2,TRBJ2-3
ASSRGGIAGDGRNEQF,16,NA,TRBV4-1,TRBJ2-1
ASSLQGGETQY,11,NA,TRBV5-1,TRBJ2-5
ASSLGQVVTGELF,13,NA,TRBV5-1,TRBJ2-2
ASSEPRQETQY,11,NA,TRBV18,TRBJ2-5
ASSPGDRAGTGELF,14,NA,TRBV4-2,TRBJ2-2
ASSRKRRSRQMNTEAF,16,NA,TRBV21-1,TRBJ1-1
ASSYLSAGADTQY,13,NA,TRBV5-1,TRBJ2-3
ASYFVRGQGNTEAF,14,NA,TRBV27,TRBJ1-1
ASSPGQGYGYT,11,NA,TRBV7-3,TRBJ1-2
ASSLVPGGGYT,11,NA,TRBV7-2,TRBJ1-2
ASRGRSTDTQY,11,NA,TRBV6-5,TRBJ2-3
ASSSAGVTSGNTIY,14,NA,TRBV7-9,TRBJ1-3
ASSLVVNTEAF,11,NA,TRBV7-8,TRBJ1-1
ASSLTSGGGTGELF,14,NA,TRBV11-2,TRBJ2-2
ASSEGQRETQY,11,NA,TRBV5-4,TRBJ2-5
ASSLYWTDYGYT,12,NA,TRBV6-5,TRBJ1-2
ASSVGRRETQY,11,NA,TRBV2,TRBJ2-5
AINGGTGGLNTIY,13,once,TRBV10-3,TRBJ1-3
ASSSGQQETQY,11,once,TRBV5-4,TRBJ2-5
ASGRTGGNEQF,11,NA,TRBV11-3,TRBJ2-1
ASSYEAGGPNTQY,13,NA,TRBV6-5,TRBJ2-3
ASSYRDGNEKLF,12,NA,TRBV6-5,TRBJ1-4
ASSLRSLNKYEQF,13,NA,TRBV5-8,TRBJ2-1
AVSEGTTYNEQF,12,once,TRBV15,TRBJ2-1
ASSLARASGGNEQF,14,NA,TRBV5-1,TRBJ2-1
ASSPAWGTRPQH,12,once,TRBV11-2,TRBJ1-5
ASSQGGDSIYEQY,13,NA,TRBV4-1,TRBJ2-7
ASSLTRLAGVNEQY,14,NA,TRBV7-8,TRBJ2-7